Below, 2 T cell receptor beta chains from the same sample are listed, as sequenced in a study of radiotherapy plus CTLA-4 blockade in lung cancer. Clones were sequenced by immunoSEQ multiplex PCR, and TCRdb holds only the in-frame ones, with some missing. This table holds 35,000 to 50,000 clones, about three quarters found once. The sample in question was peripheral blood, obtained from a patient treated with radiotherapy plus ipilimumab. The receptors originated from a human donor with non-small cell lung cancer who had a complete response to radiotherapy plus ipilimumab.

The CDR3 DNA reads as TGTGCCATCAGTGAGCAAGGAGGGGCGGGCGGCGAGCAGTACTTC. Amino acids: CAISEQGGAGGEQYF. The chain is built from TRBV10-3 and TRBJ2-7; a weak D match, TRBD2 (6 bases). CDR3 length equals 15 residues. V lost 2 bases and J 6 bases, leaving 17 bases between the germline ends. Germline-derived CDR1 and CDR2 are ENHRY and SYGVKD.

To note about this clone: A read error may produce the germline difference seen at one junction end. The genes are TRBV9 and TRBJ2-3, with D perhaps TRBD2 (5 bases). The germline V gene encodes CDR1 SGDLS and CDR2 YYNGEE. The CDR3 is made up of 16 amino acids. The CDR3 region has the DNA TGTGTCAGCAGCGTAGACGGGAATCTAAACTCCAGGACGCAGTATTTT. The encoded protein is CVSSVDGNLNSRTQYF.